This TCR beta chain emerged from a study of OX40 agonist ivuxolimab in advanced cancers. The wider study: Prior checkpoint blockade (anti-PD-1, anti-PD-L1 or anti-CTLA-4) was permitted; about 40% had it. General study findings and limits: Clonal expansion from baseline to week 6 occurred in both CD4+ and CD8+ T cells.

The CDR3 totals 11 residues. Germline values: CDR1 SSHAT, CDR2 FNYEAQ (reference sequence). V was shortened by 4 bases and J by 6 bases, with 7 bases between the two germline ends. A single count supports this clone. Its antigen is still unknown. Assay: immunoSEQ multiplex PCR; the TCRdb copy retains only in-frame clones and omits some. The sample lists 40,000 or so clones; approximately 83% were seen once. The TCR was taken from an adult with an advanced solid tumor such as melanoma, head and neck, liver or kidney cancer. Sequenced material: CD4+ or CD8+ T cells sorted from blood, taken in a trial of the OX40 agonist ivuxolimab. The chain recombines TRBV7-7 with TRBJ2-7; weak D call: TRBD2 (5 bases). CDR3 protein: CASSSGGEQYF. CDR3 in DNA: TGTGCCAGCAGCTCTGGAGGCGAGCAGTACTTC.